The clone carrying this T cell receptor (beta chain) was seen a handful of times. MiXCR, applied by TCRdb to the RT-PCR reads, yields one record per CDR3 protein. The table has 550,000 to 750,000 distinct CDR3 sequences, 13% to 15% seen once. The ends were cut back, 8 bases at V and 3 bases at J, with 17 bases in the middle. This CDR3 is 14 amino acids long. The germline V gene encodes CDR1 MNHNS and CDR2 SASEGT. The sample was memory CD4+ T cells from blood. The receptor's source is a female donor in good health, serving as a healthy control. The chain uses TRBV6-1 and TRBJ2-7; unclear D gene. The DNA of the CDR3 is TGTGCCAGCCCAAGTCCCGTTGGATACTACGAGCAGTACTTC. Its translation: CASPSPVGYYEQYF.